A single sample gave rise to the 8 T cell receptor beta chains below, sequenced in a study of cytomegalovirus exposure and HLA in healthy donors. Primers: 60 Vbeta forward and 13 Jbeta reverse. TCRdb keeps only in-frame clones here, not all; method: immunoSEQ multiplex PCR. The table records more than 50,000 clones, about 72% of them present only once. Sequencing was done on a sample of PBMCs. Receptor source: a man aged 50-59 years in good health and CMV-seropositive.

The rearrangement uses TRBV7-7 and TRBJ2-1, with 8 bases aligning to TRBD1. The CDR3 runs to 13 residues. The germline V gene has CDR1 SSHAT and CDR2 FNYEAQ (reference sequence). Trimming cost V 4 bases and J 9 bases; bases outside gene matches: 5. The CDR3 here is CASSSQGAGEQFF. In DNA form, the CDR3 reads TGTGCCAGCAGCTCGCAGGGGGCCGGTGAGCAGTTCTTC.

The chain employs TRBV7-2 and TRBJ2-3; 8 bases are shared with TRBD2. This CDR3 contains 17 residues. Germline trimming cut 1 base from V and 2 bases from J; bases unmatched to any gene: 8. Germline loops: CDR1 SGHTA, CDR2 FQGNSA. CDR3 residues: CASSLGGAGGHTDTQYF. In DNA, the CDR3 is TGTGCCAGCAGCTTAGGTGGGGCGGGGGGCCACACAGATACGCAGTATTTT. Complete variable domain (other parts from reference TRBV7-2 and TRBJ2-3): GAGVSQSPSNKVTEKGKDVELRCDPISGHTALYWYRQSLGQGLEFLIYFQGNSAPDKSGLPSDRFSAERTGGSVSTLTIQRTQQEDSAVYLCASSLGGAGGHTDTQYFGPGTRLTVL.

The chain employs TRBV5-6 and TRBJ2-2, with D perhaps matching TRBD2 (5 bases). The CDR3 totals 13 residues. V shed 2 bases and J shed 5 bases, with 7 bases lying between them. Germline loops: CDR1 SGHDT, CDR2 YYEEEE. The chain's CDR3 is CASSFPGTGELFF. The DNA of the CDR3 is TGTGCCAGCAGCTTTCCGGGGACCGGGGAGCTGTTTTTT.

This chain links TRBV7-2 with TRBJ1-2; D is unclear. Trimming removed 4 bases from V and 4 bases from J, with 4 bases in between. Germline V gene lookup returns CDR1 SGHTA and CDR2 FQGNSA. This CDR3 has 11 amino acids. The CDR3: CASSSRYGYTF. Here the CDR3 DNA reads TGTGCCAGCAGCTCCCGCTATGGCTACACCTTC.

The chain recombines TRBV5-8 with TRBJ1-4; D not certain. From germline, CDR1 is SGHTS and CDR2 YDEGEE. The V end lost 4 bases, the J end lost 6 bases, and 19 bases lay between the germline ends. The CDR3 runs 16 residues. The CDR3 region is CASSHTRGSLDEKLFF. CDR3 in DNA: TGTGCCAGCAGCCATACCCGGGGATCTTTAGATGAAAAACTGTTTTTT.

The chain couples TRBV19 to TRBJ2-1, with 11 bases matching TRBD2. V dropped 4 bases and J dropped 7; count of bases not matched to a gene: 9. The germline gives CDR1 LNHDA, CDR2 SQIVND (reference sequence). CDR3 size: 16 residues. CDR3 DNA sequence: TGTGCCAGTAGTACCTTAGCGGGGGGGGCCGGGAATGAGCAGTTCTTC. Translation: CASSTLAGGAGNEQFF.

The chain has TRBV2 and TRBJ2-1; D ambiguous. The CDR3 consists of 13 residues. Per germline, CDR1 SNHLY and CDR2 FYNNEI. Trimming removed 3 bases at V and 4 bases at J, with 7 bases between. For the CDR3, the DNA is TGTGCCAGCAGTGAGGTAGAATACAATGAGCAGTTCTTC. Its translation is CASSEVEYNEQFF.

The chain links TRBV27 to TRBJ1-1; D ambiguous. V was shortened by 10 bases and J by 6 bases, with 18 bases between the two germline ends. From germline, CDR1 is MNHEY and CDR2 SMNVEV (reference sequence). The CDR3 runs to 13 residues. DNA of the CDR3: TGTGCCACCAAGGATTTAGGGAGCGCTGAAGCTTTCTTT. As protein: CATKDLGSAEAFF.